This note documents a single T cell receptor (beta chain) sequence. Its binding antigen is unknown. Qualities for individual bases were not recorded, and no much larger clone is one base off. V ends up 6 bases short and J 8 bases short, with an unmatched junction base count of 9. CDR1 MNHEY and CDR2 SMNVEV were looked up in the germline V gene (reference sequence). The CDR3 goes from the cysteine to the phenylalanine over 14 residues. Of the read, only the CDR3 DNA is kept; its 42 bases are in frame from base 1. The CDR3 regions of human TCRbeta chains were analyzed by immunosequencing. From the authors' description of their analysis: TCRs in the repertoires were matched against a reference library of SARS-CoV-2-specific TCRs that had been generated with the MIRA antigen-specificity platform. Breadth was defined as the fraction of unique TCRs that were SARS-CoV-2-associated, and depth was defined as the fraction of total T cells that were SARS-CoV-2-associated. Using the MIRA data, each spike-specific TCR was mapped to the spike region that the TCR reacts to and placed in a CD4 or CD8 class. Log10-transformed breadth and depth values were compared by one-way ANOVA with Sidak's multiple comparisons tests. In its TCRdb copy, this immuneACCESS table keeps in-frame sequences only and misses some clones. Where compared with another copy, unresolved V genes explain less than half of these, and the others have no known cause. V and J calls and clone size are given by that table; D and trimming were obtained from the DNA. Across this sample there are 90,000 to 120,000 clones, with under 95% seen only once. The ten largest account for about 1.2% of the sample.

This sample's time point label indicates: baseline before first vaccination. Vaccinee samples were obtained from the UK trials COV001 and COV002, which included a single-blind randomized controlled phase 2/3 trial of AZD1222 (ChAdOx1 nCoV-19) in healthy adults. For TCRbeta chain sequencing, PBMC samples from trial participants were taken at day 0 and at day 28 after the second dose. The sample comes from a study of T cell responses to AZD1222 COVID-19 vaccine (dated by TCRdb to about 2021). For the study in its entirety: AZD1222 recipients given second doses at about 4 weeks or at about 12 weeks were pooled, since spike-specific TCR depth and breadth were not found to differ between the two schedules. A total of just over 230 trial participants underwent TCR sequencing, of whom roughly 210 had received two doses of AZD1222 and about 25 had received two doses of the MenACWY control vaccine. Trial participants were enrolled by age into subgroups of 18-55, 56-69 and 70-plus years, and around 150, 28 and 57 TCR-sequenced participants, respectively, were included in these subgroups.

On the study overall, not on this receptor specifically: Because no samples from the day 14 peak response were available, repertoires could be characterized only after the peak T cell response. In the small 56-69-year group, the increase in depth fell short of significance, most likely because of low power. Conclusions about previously exposed vaccinees are limited because only 6 or 7 AZD1222 recipients were SARS-CoV-2 seropositive at baseline. After two AZD1222 doses, spike-specific TCR breadth and depth were significantly higher than at day 0 and than in MenACWY recipients. Most participants were white British and females outnumbered males, and the authors suggested that clonal diversity may have been underestimated. Reportedly, close to half of the unique spike-specific TCRs recognized epitopes lying outside the regions that are mutated in the B.1.351 and B.1.1.7 variants. The vaccine-associated CD4 TCRs covered the entire spike protein, and the dominant responses fell in regions 160-218 and 743-854.

The starting material was peripheral blood, obtained on day 0 of AZD1222 vaccination. The source of this sequence is an adult in good health. Recombination connected TRBV27 to TRBJ1-2, and 10 junctional nucleotides match TRBD1. At the DNA level, the sequence is TGTGCCAGCAGGGATCGGGACAGGGGTTTCGGCTACACCTTC. Protein translation: CASRDRDRGFGYTF.